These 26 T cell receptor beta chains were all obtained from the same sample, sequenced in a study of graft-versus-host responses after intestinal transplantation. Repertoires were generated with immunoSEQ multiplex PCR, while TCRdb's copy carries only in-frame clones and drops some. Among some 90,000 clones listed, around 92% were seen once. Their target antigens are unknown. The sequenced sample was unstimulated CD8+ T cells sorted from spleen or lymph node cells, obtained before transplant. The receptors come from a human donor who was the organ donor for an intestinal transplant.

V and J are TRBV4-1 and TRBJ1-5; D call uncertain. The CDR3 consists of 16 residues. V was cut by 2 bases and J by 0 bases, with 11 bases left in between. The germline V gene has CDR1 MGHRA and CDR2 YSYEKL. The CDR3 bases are TGCGCCAGCAGCCAATTCGGGGAACTTAGCAATCAGCCCCAGCATTTT. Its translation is CASSQFGELSNQPQHF.

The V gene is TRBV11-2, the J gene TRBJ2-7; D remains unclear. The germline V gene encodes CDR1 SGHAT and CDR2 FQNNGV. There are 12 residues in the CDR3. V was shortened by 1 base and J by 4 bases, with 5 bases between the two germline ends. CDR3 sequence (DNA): TGTGCCAGCAGCTTAGCCGGTTACGAGCAGTACTTC. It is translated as CASSLAGYEQYF.

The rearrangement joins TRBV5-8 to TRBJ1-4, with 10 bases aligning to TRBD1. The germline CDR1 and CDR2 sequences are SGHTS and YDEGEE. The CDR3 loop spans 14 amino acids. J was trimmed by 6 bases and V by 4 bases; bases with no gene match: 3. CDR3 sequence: CASSDRGPDEKLFF. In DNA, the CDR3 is TGTGCCAGCAGCGACAGGGGGCCGGATGAAAAACTGTTTTTT.

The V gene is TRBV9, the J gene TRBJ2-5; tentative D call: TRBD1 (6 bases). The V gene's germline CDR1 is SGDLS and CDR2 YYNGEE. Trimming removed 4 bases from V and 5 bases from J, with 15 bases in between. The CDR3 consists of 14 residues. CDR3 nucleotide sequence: TGTGCCAGCAGCCCCCAAACAGGGTTCGAGACCCAGTACTTC. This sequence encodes CASSPQTGFETQYF.

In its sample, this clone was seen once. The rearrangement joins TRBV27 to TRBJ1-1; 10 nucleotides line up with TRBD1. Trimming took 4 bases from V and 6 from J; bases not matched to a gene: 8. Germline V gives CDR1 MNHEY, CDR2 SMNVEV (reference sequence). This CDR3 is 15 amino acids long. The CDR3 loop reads CASSSGTGELPEAFF. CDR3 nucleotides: TGTGCCAGCAGTTCCGGGACAGGGGAATTACCTGAAGCTTTCTTT.

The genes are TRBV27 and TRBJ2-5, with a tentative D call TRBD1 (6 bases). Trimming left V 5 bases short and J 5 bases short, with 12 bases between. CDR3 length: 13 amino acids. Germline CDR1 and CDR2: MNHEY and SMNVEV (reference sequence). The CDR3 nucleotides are TGTGCCAGCAGTGCAGGGGTCTGGGAGACCCAGTACTTC. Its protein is CASSAGVWETQYF.

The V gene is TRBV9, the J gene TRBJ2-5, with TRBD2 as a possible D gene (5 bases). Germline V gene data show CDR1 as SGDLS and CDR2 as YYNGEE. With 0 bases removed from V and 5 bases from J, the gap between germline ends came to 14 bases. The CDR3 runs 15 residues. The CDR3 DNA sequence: TGTGCCAGCAGCGTAGGAGGGCGGCCCTTGGAGACCCAGTACTTC. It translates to CASSVGGRPLETQYF.

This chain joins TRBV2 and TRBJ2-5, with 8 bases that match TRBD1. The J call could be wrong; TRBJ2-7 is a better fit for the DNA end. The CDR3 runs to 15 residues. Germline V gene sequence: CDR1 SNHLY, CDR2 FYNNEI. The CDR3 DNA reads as TGTGCCAGCACCCGGACAGGGACCCCATCCTACGAGCAGTACTTC. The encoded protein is CASTRTGTPSYEQYF.

The CDR3 DNA is TGTGCCAGCAGTTATGGGACAGACTCCTACGAGCAGTACTTC. This codes for CASSYGTDSYEQYF. The V and J genes are TRBV5-4 and TRBJ2-7; 7 nucleotides line up with TRBD1. This CDR3 contains 14 residues. After removal of 5 bases from V and 0 bases from J, the junction contained 5 bases not matched to a gene. Germline CDR1 reads SGHNT; CDR2 reads YYREEE (reference sequence).

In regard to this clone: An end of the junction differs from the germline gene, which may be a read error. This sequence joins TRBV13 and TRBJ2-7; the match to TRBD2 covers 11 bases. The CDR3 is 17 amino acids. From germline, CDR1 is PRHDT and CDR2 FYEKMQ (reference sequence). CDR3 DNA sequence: TGTGCCAGCAGCTTACGGCTAGCGGGGGGCAAAACCTACGGGCAGTACTTC. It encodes CASSLRLAGGKTYGQYF.

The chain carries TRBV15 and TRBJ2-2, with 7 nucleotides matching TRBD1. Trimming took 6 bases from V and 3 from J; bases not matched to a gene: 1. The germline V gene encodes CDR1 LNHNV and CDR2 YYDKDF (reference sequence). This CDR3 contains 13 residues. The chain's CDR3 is CATRGQYTGELFF. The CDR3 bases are TGTGCCACCAGGGGACAGTACACCGGGGAGCTGTTTTTT.

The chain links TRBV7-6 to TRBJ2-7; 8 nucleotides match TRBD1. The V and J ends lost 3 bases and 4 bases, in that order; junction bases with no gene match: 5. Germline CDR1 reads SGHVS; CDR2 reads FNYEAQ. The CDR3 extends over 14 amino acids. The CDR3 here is CASSFAGGAYEQYF. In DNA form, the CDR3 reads TGTGCCAGCAGCTTTGCAGGGGGCGCTTACGAGCAGTACTTC.

In nucleotides, the CDR3 is TGTGCCAGCAGCTTATCAGGCTCTAATGAAAAACTGTTTTTT. This gives the protein CASSLSGSNEKLFF. The chain combines TRBV7-9 with TRBJ1-4; D call uncertain. The CDR3 runs to 14 residues. Trimming left V 2 bases short and J 3 bases short, with 7 bases between. Germline V gene sequence: CDR1 SEHNR, CDR2 FQNEAQ (reference sequence).

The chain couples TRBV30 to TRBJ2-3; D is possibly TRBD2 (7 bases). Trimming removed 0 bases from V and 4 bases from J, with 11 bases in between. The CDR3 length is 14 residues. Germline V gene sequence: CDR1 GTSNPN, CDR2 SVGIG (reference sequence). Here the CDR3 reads CAWSVGGGSDTQYF. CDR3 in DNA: TGTGCCTGGAGTGTAGGGGGAGGGTCAGATACGCAGTATTTT.

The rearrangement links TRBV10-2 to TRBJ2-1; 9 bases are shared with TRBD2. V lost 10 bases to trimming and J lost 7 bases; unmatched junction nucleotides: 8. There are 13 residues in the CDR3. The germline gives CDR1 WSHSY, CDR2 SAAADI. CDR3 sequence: CATGTSPWNEQFF. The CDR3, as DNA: TGCGCCACCGGGACTAGCCCCTGGAATGAGCAGTTCTTC.

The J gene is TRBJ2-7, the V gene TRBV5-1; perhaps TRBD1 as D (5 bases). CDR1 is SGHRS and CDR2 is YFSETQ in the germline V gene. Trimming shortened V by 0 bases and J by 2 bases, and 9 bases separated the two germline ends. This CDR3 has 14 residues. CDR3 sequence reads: CASSLGGAPYEQYF. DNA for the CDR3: TGCGCCAGCAGCTTGGGTGGGGCCCCCTACGAGCAGTACTTC.

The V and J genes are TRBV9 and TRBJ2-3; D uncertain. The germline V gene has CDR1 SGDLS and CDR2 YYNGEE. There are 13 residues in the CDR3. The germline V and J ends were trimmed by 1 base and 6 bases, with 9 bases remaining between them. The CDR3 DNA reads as TGTGCCAGCAGCGTACTAAGTTCGGATACGCAGTATTTT. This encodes CASSVLSSDTQYF.

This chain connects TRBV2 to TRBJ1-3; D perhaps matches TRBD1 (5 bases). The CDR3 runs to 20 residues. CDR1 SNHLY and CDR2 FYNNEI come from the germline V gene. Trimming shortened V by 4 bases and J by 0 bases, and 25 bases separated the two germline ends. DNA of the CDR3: TGTGCCAGCAGTGCCTTAGTCCAGCCTAGTGGGGCCACCTCTGGAAACACCATATATTTT. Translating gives CASSALVQPSGATSGNTIYF.

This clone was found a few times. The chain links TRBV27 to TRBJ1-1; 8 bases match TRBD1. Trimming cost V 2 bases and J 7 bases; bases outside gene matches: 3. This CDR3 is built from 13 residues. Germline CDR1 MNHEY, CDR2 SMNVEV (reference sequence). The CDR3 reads CASSLARGLEAFF. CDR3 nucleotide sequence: TGTGCCAGCAGTTTAGCCAGGGGGCTTGAAGCTTTCTTT.

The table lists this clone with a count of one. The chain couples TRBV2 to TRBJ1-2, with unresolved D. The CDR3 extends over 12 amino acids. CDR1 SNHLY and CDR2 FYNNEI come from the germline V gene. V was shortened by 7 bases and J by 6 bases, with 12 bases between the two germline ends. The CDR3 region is CASIVGIHGYTF. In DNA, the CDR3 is TGTGCCAGCATCGTTGGCATTCATGGCTACACCTTC.

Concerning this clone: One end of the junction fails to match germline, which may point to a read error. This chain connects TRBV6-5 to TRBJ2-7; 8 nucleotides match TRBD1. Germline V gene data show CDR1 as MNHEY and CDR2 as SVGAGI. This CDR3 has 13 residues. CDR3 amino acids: CASSDSTGGEQYF. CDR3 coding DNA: TGTGCCAGCAGTGACTCCACAGGGGGAGAGCAGTACTTC.

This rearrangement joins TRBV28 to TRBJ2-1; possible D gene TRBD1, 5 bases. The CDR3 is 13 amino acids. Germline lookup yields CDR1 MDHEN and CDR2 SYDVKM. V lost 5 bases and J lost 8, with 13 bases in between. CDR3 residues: CASSPPPGYEQFF. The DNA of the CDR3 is TGTGCCAGCAGTCCTCCACCAGGGTATGAGCAGTTCTTC.

The CDR3 here is CASSLGAYEQYF. In DNA, the CDR3 is TGTGCCAGCAGCTTAGGAGCGTACGAGCAGTACTTC. This chain links TRBV5-6 with TRBJ2-7; D remains unclear. V lost 2 bases to trimming and J lost 4 bases, with 7 bases between them. Per the germline V gene, CDR1 is SGHDT and CDR2 is YYEEEE. This CDR3 spans 12 amino acids.

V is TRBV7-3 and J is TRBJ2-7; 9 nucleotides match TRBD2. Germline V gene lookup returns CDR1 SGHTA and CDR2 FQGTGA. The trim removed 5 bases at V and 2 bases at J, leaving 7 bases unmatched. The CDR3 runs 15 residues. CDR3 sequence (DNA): TGTGCCAGCAGCGTTAGCGGGGGTGTAACCTACGAGCAGTACTTC. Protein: CASSVSGGVTYEQYF. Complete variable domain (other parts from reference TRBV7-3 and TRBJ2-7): GAGVSQTPSNKVTEKGKYVELRCDPISGHTALYWYRQSLGQGPEFLIYFQGTGAADDSGLPNDRFFAVRPEGSVSTLKIQRTERGDSAVYLCASSVSGGVTYEQYFGPGTRLTVT.

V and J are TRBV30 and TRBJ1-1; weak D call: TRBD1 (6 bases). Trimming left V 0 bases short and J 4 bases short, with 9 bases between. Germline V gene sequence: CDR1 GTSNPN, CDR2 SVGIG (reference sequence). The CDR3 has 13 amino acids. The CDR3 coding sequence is TGTGCCTGGAGTGTACAGGGTCCCACTGAAGCTTTCTTT. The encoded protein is CAWSVQGPTEAFF. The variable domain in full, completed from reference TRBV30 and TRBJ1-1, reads SQTIHQWPATLVQPVGSPLSLECTVEGTSNPNLYWYRQAAGRGLQLLFYSVGIGQISSEVPQNLSASRPQDRQFILSSKKLLLSDSGFYLCAWSVQGPTEAFFGQGTRLTVV.

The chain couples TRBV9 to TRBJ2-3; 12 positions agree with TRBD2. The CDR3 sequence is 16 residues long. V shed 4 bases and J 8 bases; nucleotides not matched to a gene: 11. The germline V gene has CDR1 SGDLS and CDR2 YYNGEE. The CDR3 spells CASSRVTSGGTATQYF. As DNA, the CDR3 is TGTGCCAGCAGCCGAGTAACTAGCGGGGGGACTGCTACGCAGTATTTT.